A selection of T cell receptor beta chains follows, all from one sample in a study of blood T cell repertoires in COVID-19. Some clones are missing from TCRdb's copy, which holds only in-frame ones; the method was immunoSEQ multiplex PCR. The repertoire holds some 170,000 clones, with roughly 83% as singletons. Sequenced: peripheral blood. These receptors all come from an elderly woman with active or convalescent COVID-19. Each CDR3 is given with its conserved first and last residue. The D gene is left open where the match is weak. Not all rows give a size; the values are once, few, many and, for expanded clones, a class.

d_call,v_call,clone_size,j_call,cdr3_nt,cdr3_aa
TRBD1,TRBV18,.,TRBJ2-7,TGTGCCAGCTCACCACTCCAGGACAGGGGGTATCTTAACTTC,CASSPLQDRGYLNF
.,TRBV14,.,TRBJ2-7,TGTGCCAGCAGCCCGAGACAGGCCCGGATCCCCTACGAGCAGTACTTC,CASSPRQARIPYEQYF
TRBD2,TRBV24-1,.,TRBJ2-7,TGTGCCACCAGTGACGCGGGGGCGGGGGGACAGCAGTACTTC,CATSDAGAGGQQYF
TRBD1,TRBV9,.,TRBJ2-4,TGTGCCAGCAGCCCGGGGGACAGGGAAGCGAACATTCAGTACTTC,CASSPGDREANIQYF
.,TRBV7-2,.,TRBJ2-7,TGTGCCAGCAGCTCCCAATACGAGCAGTACTTC,CASSSQYEQYF
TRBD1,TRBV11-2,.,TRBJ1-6,TGTGCCAGCAGCTTGACAGGGTATTCACCCCTCCACTTT,CASSLTGYSPLHF
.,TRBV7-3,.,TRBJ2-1,TGTGCCAGCAGCCGCAGGAACAATGAGCAGTTCTTC,CASSRRNNEQFF
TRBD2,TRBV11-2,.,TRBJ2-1,TGTGCCAGCAGCCAAGGAGCGGGGGGTTACAATGAGCAGTTCTTC,CASSQGAGGYNEQFF
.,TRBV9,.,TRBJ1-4,TGTGCCAGCAGCGTTGGACAGTCTAATGAAAAACTGTTTTTT,CASSVGQSNEKLFF
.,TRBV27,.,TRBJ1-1,TGTGCCAGCAGTCCCGGGTCGGTAAACACTGAAGCTTTCTTT,CASSPGSVNTEAFF
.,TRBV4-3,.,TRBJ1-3,TGCGCCAGCAGCCAAGCGACCCGGGGGAAAGGTGGAAACACCATATATTTT,CASSQATRGKGGNTIYF
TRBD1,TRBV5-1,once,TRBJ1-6,TGCGCCAGCAGCTTCGGGACAGTGAGCTCCTATAATTCACCCCTCCACTTT,CASSFGTVSSYNSPLHF
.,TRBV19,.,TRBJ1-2,TGTGCCAGTAGTATAGGCAGGGGCCAAAACTATGGCTACACCTTC,CASSIGRGQNYGYTF
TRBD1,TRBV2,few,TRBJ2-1,TGTGCCAGCAGACCCGACAGGGGGAGATATACCTACAATGAGCAGTTCTTC,CASRPDRGRYTYNEQFF
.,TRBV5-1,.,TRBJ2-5,TGCGCCAGCAGCTTAAGCGAAGCGGAGACCCAGTACTTC,CASSLSEAETQYF
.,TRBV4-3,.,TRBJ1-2,TGCGCCAGCAGCGAACCGGACAGCGTTTATGGCTACACCTTC,CASSEPDSVYGYTF
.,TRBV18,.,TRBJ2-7,TGTGCCAGCTCACCTAACAGAGTTCCCTACGAGCAGTACTTC,CASSPNRVPYEQYF
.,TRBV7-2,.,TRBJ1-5,TGTGCCAGCAGCTTCTCCCTTGGGCAGGTGGGTCAGCCCCAGCATTTT,CASSFSLGQVGQPQHF
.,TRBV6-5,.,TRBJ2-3,TGTGCCAGCAGTTACTCGAAAATAGGCACAGATACGCAGTATTTT,CASSYSKIGTDTQYF
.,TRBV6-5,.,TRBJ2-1,TGTGCCAGCAGTTACTACGCCAGCGGCGATGAGCAGTTCTTC,CASSYYASGDEQFF
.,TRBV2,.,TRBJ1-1,TGTGCCAGCAGGTCGCAGATGAACACTGAAGCTTTCTTT,CASRSQMNTEAFF
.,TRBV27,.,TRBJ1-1,TGTGCCAGCAGTCTCCAGGAGAACACTGAAGCTTTCTTT,CASSLQENTEAFF
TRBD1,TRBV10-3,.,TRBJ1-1,TGTGCCATCAGCCTAGGGGGCGCGATCCCTGAAGCTTTCTTT,CAISLGGAIPEAFF
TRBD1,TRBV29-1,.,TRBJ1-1,TGCAGCGTTGCGACAGGGCCCACTGAAGCTTTCTTT,CSVATGPTEAFF
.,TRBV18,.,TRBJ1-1,TGTGCCAGCTCCCCCCGGGGTAGTACTGAAGCTTTCTTT,CASSPRGSTEAFF
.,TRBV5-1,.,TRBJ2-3,TGCGCCAGCAGCGTCCCAGGGGGCACAGATACGCAGTATTTT,CASSVPGGTDTQYF
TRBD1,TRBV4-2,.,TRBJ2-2,TGTGCCAGCAGCCCCCCGTTGAGGGGGCTAGGGTCCGGGGAGCTGTTTTTT,CASSPPLRGLGSGELFF
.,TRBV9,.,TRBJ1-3,TGTGCCAGCAGCCCTGGACAGTACTCTGGAAACACCATATATTTT,CASSPGQYSGNTIYF
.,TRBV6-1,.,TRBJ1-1,TGTGCCAGCAGTGAACGGGAGTGGGCATGGAGCATGAAAGGGGACACTGAAGCTTTCTTT,CASSEREWAWSMKGDTEAFF